The sample holds a few counts of the clone carrying this T cell receptor (beta chain). Germline V CDR1 and CDR2: SGHAT, FQNNGV. The CDR3 contains 17 residues. The ends lost 1 base at V and 4 bases at J; junction bases unmatched: 8. This entry belongs to a study of cytomegalovirus exposure and HLA in healthy donors. PCR amplification relied on 60 Vbeta primers (plus 13 Jbeta primers). This table comes from immunoSEQ multiplex PCR, and its TCRdb copy is limited to in-frame clones, with some not included. The profile shows about 69,000 clones, just under 70% of them singletons. The gene calls are TRBV11-2 and TRBJ2-1; TRBD2 agrees at 9 bases. The TCR sequence derives from a woman between 25 and 40 years old in good health and CMV-seronegative. The sample consisted of PBMCs. The CDR3 region is CASSLAPTSGRYNEQFF. CDR3 nucleotides: TGTGCCAGCAGCTTAGCGCCTACTAGCGGGCGATACAATGAGCAGTTCTTC.